This TCR beta chain was identified during a study of blood T cell repertoires in COVID-19. Overall study context: Sites in the United States, Italy and Spain provided acute and convalescent COVID-19 samples.

Trimming at V came to 6 bases and at J to 4 bases, leaving 9 bases not matched to a gene. This CDR3 is 15 amino acids long. Germline V gene lookup returns CDR1 MNHEY and CDR2 SVGAGI. Source study methods: Estimates of nucleated cell counts were drawn from the amplification of reference gene primers. The repertoire was sequenced with immunoSEQ multiplex PCR; TCRdb's copy has only in-frame clones and lacks some. That table gives V, J and clone size, and the DNA gave D and trimming. The sample yields some 42,000 clones, around nine tenths seen once. The receptor's source is a human donor in a cohort sampled during active COVID-19. Sequenced: peripheral blood. The chain carries TRBV6-5 and TRBJ1-2; 9 nucleotides match TRBD1. The CDR3 loop is CASSASGTGSYGYTF. In DNA form, the CDR3 reads TGTGCCAGCAGCGCCTCCGGGACAGGGTCCTATGGCTACACCTTC.